The text below deals with one T cell receptor beta chain. The data were taken from a study of blood T cell repertoires in COVID-19. Whole-study context: Acute and convalescent COVID-19 specimens originated in the United States, Italy and Spain. In each case, the material was cDNA or gDNA derived from T cells, B-cell-depleted T cells, or PBMCs.

The CDR3 covers 14 residues. The V gene lost 5 bases and the J gene lost 3 bases, with 11 bases spanning the gap. Germline CDR1 MNHEY, CDR2 SMNVEV (reference sequence). As originally analysed: Estimation of nucleated cell counts relied on the amplification of reference gene primers. Some clones are missing from TCRdb's copy, which holds only in-frame ones; the method was immunoSEQ multiplex PCR. V and J calls plus clone size are reproduced from that table; the DNA served to infer D and trimming. The sample holds fewer than 120,000 clones, 70% to 90% seen once. The V and J genes are TRBV27 and TRBJ1-5; D is unresolved. The receptor comes from a woman in her fifties or sixties with acute or convalescent COVID-19. The sample was peripheral blood. CDR3 residues: CASSPQALNQPQHF. In nucleotides, the CDR3 is TGTGCCAGCAGTCCCCAGGCCCTCAATCAGCCCCAGCATTTT.